This is a list of T cell receptor beta chains from one sample in a study of T and B cells in COVID-19 patients. In TCRdb, the multiplex PCR reads were re-called with MiXCR into one record per CDR3 protein. The sample yields over 7,000 distinct CDR3 sequences, 28% seen once. Sequencing was performed on blood. The receptors were gathered from a human donor who had recovered from COVID-19. Both conserved end residues are part of each CDR3.

v_gene	CDR3aa
TRBV5-1	CASSLSRELFF
TRBV19	CASSRSLGSNQPQHF
TRBV6-2/TRBV6-3	CASSYSTGLETQYF
TRBV5-4	CASSLELAGGNTGELFF
TRBV6-5	CASSYDREENSPLHF
TRBV4-3	CASSQDYVEGEQFF
TRBV7-2	CASSLGAVNTEAFF
TRBV30	CACNDRGRTGELFF
TRBV5-4	CASSFAGGAYNEQFF
TRBV6-4	CASSPGTGVGETQYF
TRBV6-5	CASSYKFNYEQYF
TRBV7-2	CASSFRGRGRNEQFF
TRBV6-4	CASSPYRVGNEQYF
TRBV6-5	CASSLRDYGYTF
TRBV6-4	CASSDSGTGNYNEQFF
TRBV27	CASSTGRTEAFF
TRBV5-4	CASSPDSPEGGYGYTF
TRBV6-1	CASSGSGGGYQETQYF
TRBV12-3/TRBV12-4	CASSLVVGTPTDTQYF
TRBV28	CASSLRGRLNQPQHF
TRBV12-3/TRBV12-4	CASSSLAGGTYNEQFF
TRBV6-5	CASSLLPGSYTGELFF
TRBV4-2	CASSQALGTGELFF
TRBV6-1	CASSSGGTGNTIYF
TRBV7-9	CASSLVNRQNNEQFF
TRBV6-6	CASSYSQSTNEKLFF
TRBV6-5	CASSYARGRNTEAFF
TRBV18	CASSPRPGHNTGELFF
TRBV24-1	CATSDPAATNEKLFF
TRBV6-4	CATPGTGSTDTQYF
TRBV6-1	CASRAGIGGNTEAFF
TRBV27	CASSLEYSHEQYF
TRBV5-4	CASSLGARAGVSTDTQYF
TRBV11-1	CASTGDWGTDTQYF
TRBV7-4	CASSSDSGGHQETQYF
TRBV5-1	CASSLGAGLGEQFF
TRBV6-5	CASSPYDRSGYTF
TRBV6-1	CASQGNTEAFF
TRBV30	CAWSRDTRFNYGYTF
TRBV12-3/TRBV12-4	CASRSRQTRGEKLFF
TRBV5-4	CATGFSGANVLTF
TRBV28	CASSFRRRESTDTQYF
TRBV6-5	CASSSGIANTGELFF
TRBV5-4	CASSSTGGWDIQYF
TRBV15	CATSRGLAGGPSTDTQYF
TRBV29-1	CSVVAFSSNGYTF
TRBV28	CASSSGQVTDTQYF
TRBV19	CASMTTGADTQYF
TRBV6-1	CASSADKTSARTDTQYF
TRBV6-5	CASSYGGPGDTQYF
TRBV6-5	CASSQRLAGGPDTQYF
TRBV19	CASSNQMNTEAFF